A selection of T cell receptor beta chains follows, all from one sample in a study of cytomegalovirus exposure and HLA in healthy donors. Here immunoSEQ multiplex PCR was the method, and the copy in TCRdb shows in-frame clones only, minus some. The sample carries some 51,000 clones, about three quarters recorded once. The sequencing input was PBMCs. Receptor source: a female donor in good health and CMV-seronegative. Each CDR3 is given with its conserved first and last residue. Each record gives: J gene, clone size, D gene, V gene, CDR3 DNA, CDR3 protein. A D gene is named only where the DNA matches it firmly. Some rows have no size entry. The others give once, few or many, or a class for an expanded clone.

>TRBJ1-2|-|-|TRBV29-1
TGCAGCGCCTCCGCAGGGGTCTATGGCTACACCTTC
CSASAGVYGYTF
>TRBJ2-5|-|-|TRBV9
TGTGCCAGCAGCGTAGAAGGCTCTAGCCAAGAGACCCAGTACTTC
CASSVEGSSQETQYF
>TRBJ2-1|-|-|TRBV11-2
TGTGCCAGCAGCGCGGGACTGAACAATGAGCAGTTCTTC
CASSAGLNNEQFF
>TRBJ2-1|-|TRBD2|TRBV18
TGTGCCAGCTCACCAAAGGGACTAGCGGGAGGGCCTTTCCCGTTCTTC
CASSPKGLAGGPFPFF
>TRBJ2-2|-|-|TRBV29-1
TGCAGCGTTGTTCTCAGTCAGAACACCGGGGAGCTGTTTTTT
CSVVLSQNTGELFF
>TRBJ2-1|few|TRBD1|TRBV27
TGTGCCAGCAGTGGTAACAGGGGGCCGTACAATGAGCAGTTCTTC
CASSGNRGPYNEQFF
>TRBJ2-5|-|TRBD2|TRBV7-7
TGTGCCAGCAGCTTAGAACTAGCGGGAGGGCCAGATGAAGAGACCCAGTACTTC
CASSLELAGGPDEETQYF
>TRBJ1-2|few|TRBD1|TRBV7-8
TGTGCCAGCAGCTTAGAGCCAAGACGACAGGGTATGCGGGGCTACACCTTC
CASSLEPRRQGMRGYTF
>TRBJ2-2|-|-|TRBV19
TGTGCCAGTAGTCCTCCGGACAGAGACACCGGGGAGCTGTTTTTT
CASSPPDRDTGELFF
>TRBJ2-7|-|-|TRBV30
TGTGCCTGGAGTGACCCCAGATCCTACGAGCAGTACTTC
CAWSDPRSYEQYF
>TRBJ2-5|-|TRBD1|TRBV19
TGTGCCAGTAGTCCGTGGACAGGGGGATTCCAAGAGACCCAGTACTTC
CASSPWTGGFQETQYF
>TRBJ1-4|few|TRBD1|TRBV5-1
TGCGCCAGCAGCTTGGGACAGGGCGGTCATAATGAAAAACTGTTTTTT
CASSLGQGGHNEKLFF
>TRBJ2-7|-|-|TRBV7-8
TGTGCCAGCAGCTCGATGACAGCGACGCTATACGAGCAGTACTTC
CASSSMTATLYEQYF
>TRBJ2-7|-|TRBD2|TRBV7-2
TGTGCCAGCAGCCATTATGGGGGGGACGAGCAGTACTTC
CASSHYGGDEQYF
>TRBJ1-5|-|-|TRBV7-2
TGTGCCAGCAGCTCGCGGGAGGGGGTTGCGGGTCAGCCCCAGCATTTT
CASSSREGVAGQPQHF
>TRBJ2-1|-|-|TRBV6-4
TGTGCCAGCAGTGAGAGTTCAGGGATGGGCTACAATGAGCAGTTCTTC
CASSESSGMGYNEQFF
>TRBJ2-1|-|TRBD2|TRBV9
TGTGCCAGCAGCTTGAGACCCGGGACTAGCGGGAGGCTTACGAATGAGCAGTTCTTC
CASSLRPGTSGRLTNEQFF
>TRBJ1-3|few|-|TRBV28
TGTGCCAGCAGTCCCGGAAGTAGGCGGAACACCATATATTTT
CASSPGSRRNTIYF
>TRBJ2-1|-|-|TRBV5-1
TGCGCCAGCAGCTTTATGGGAGAGGAGCAGTTCTTC
CASSFMGEEQFF
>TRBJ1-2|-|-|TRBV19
TGTGCCAGTAGTATCGGGGGAGGTACCTATGGCTACACCTTC
CASSIGGGTYGYTF
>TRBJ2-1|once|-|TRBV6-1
TGTGCCAGCAAACAGGGAGGGGAGTACAATGAGCAGTTCTTC
CASKQGGEYNEQFF
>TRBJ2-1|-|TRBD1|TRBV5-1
TGCGCCAGCAGCCCGGGACAGGGGTTCAATGAGCAGTTCTTC
CASSPGQGFNEQFF
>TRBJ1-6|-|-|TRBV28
TGTGCCAGCAGTTTCCAGGGTTCCTATAATTCACCCCTCCACTTT
CASSFQGSYNSPLHF
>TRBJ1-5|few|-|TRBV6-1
TGTGCCAGCAGTGAAGGGGAAAGGGGCCCCAATCAGCCCCAGCATTTT
CASSEGERGPNQPQHF
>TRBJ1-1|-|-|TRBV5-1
TGCGCCAGCAGCTTGGAACAGCTGGCCACTGAAGCTTTCTTT
CASSLEQLATEAFF
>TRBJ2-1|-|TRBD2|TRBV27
TGTGCCAGCAGTCAGCGGACTAGCGGGCCCTACAATGAGCAGTTCTTC
CASSQRTSGPYNEQFF
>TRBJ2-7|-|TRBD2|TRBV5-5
TGTGCCAGCAGCTCGACTAGCGGGGGACTCTCCTACGAGCAGTACTTC
CASSSTSGGLSYEQYF
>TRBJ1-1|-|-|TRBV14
TGTGCCAGCAGCTCGCGGGACCTTGAAGCTTTCTTT
CASSSRDLEAFF
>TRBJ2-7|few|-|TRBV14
TGTGCCAGCAGCGCGGGACGGGCCTACGAGCAGTACTTC
CASSAGRAYEQYF
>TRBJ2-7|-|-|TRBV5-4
TGTGCCAGCAGCACCCGGGCTGGCGGGATGGGTTACTACGAGCAGTACTTC
CASSTRAGGMGYYEQYF
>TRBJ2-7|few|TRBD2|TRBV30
TGTGCCTGGAGGGAGGGACTAGCGGCATACTTGCAGTACTTC
CAWREGLAAYLQYF
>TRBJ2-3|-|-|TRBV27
TGTGCCAGCAGTTTTATAAGTGGGGGCCTAAGCGCAGATACGCAGTATTTT
CASSFISGGLSADTQYF
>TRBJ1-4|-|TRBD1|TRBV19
TGTGCCAGTAGTTCCTCGACAGGGGTGGGTGAAAAACTGTTTTTT
CASSSSTGVGEKLFF
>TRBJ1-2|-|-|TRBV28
TGTGCCAGCAGTCCCTTGGGGGGGCGCAGAGGAGGCTACACCTTC
CASSPLGGRRGGYTF
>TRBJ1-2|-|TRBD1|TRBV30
TGTGCCTGGAGTTTACCTGGACAGGCTTCTAACTATGGCTACACCTTC
CAWSLPGQASNYGYTF
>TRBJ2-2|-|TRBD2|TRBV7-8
TGTGCCAGCAGCCTGACTAGCGGGAGCACCGGGGAGCTGTTTTTT
CASSLTSGSTGELFF
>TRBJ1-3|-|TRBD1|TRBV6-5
TGTGCCAGCAGCTACGGAGACGGGACAGGGAACACCATATATTTT
CASSYGDGTGNTIYF